These T cell receptor beta chains were read from a single sample in a study of read filtering for tumor transcriptome and immune sequencing. Each CDR3 protein is one row after TCRdb ran MiXCR on the reads. In the table there are fewer than 90,000 distinct CDR3 sequences, approximately 13% of which are singletons. Sequenced material: a population of CD138-negative cells sorted from bone marrow. These receptors were obtained from a donor over 35 with multiple myeloma. CDR3s include the opening cysteine and the closing phenylalanine or tryptophan. The D gene is left open where the match is weak. The size of a clone is reported for some rows only, either as once, few or many, or as a class for expanded clones.

v_call: TRBV30; clone_size: many; d_call: TRBD2; j_call: TRBJ2-1; cdr3_nt: TGTGCCTGGAGTCTTAGCGGGGGACCCTACAATGAGCAGTTCTTC; cdr3_aa: CAWSLSGGPYNEQFF
v_call: TRBV27; clone_size: NA; d_call: NA; j_call: TRBJ2-1; cdr3_nt: TGTGCCAGCAGCCTCCAAGGGGCAGGGTCTTACAATGAGCAGTTCTTC; cdr3_aa: CASSLQGAGSYNEQFF
v_call: TRBV20-1; clone_size: many; d_call: TRBD1; j_call: TRBJ2-1; cdr3_nt: TGCAGTGCCGGCTCTGGACAGGGGGCGGGTGTAGAGCAGTTCTTC; cdr3_aa: CSAGSGQGAGVEQFF
v_call: TRBV5-1; clone_size: many; d_call: NA; j_call: TRBJ2-5; cdr3_nt: TGCGCCAGCAGCCCCGGACAGTCGTACCAAGAGACCCAGTACTTC; cdr3_aa: CASSPGQSYQETQYF
v_call: TRBV7-9; clone_size: many; d_call: TRBD2; j_call: TRBJ2-7; cdr3_nt: TGTGCCAGCAGCTTAGGACTAGCGGGAGGGAGAGAGCAGTACTTC; cdr3_aa: CASSLGLAGGREQYF
v_call: TRBV20-1; clone_size: many; d_call: NA; j_call: TRBJ2-6; cdr3_nt: TGCAGTGCTAGGGTGGACTCTGGGGCCAACGTCCTGACTTTC; cdr3_aa: CSARVDSGANVLTF
v_call: TRBV20-1; clone_size: many; d_call: TRBD1; j_call: TRBJ1-1; cdr3_nt: TGCAGTGCTGGGGGACAGCATTCTGAAGCTTTCTTT; cdr3_aa: CSAGGQHSEAFF
v_call: TRBV12-3/TRBV12-4; clone_size: many; d_call: TRBD1; j_call: TRBJ2-7; cdr3_nt: TGTGCCGGCAGTTTGAAGGGGGCAGGGGAGCAGTACTTC; cdr3_aa: CAGSLKGAGEQYF
v_call: TRBV5-5; clone_size: NA; d_call: NA; j_call: TRBJ1-2; cdr3_nt: TGTGCCAGCAGCTTTGATGCAGGTTGGACGGCTGGTGGCTACACCTTC; cdr3_aa: CASSFDAGWTAGGYTF
v_call: TRBV5-1; clone_size: many; d_call: TRBD1; j_call: TRBJ2-7; cdr3_nt: TGCGCCAGCAGCTCGACAGGGTCTTACTACGAGCAGTACTTC; cdr3_aa: CASSSTGSYYEQYF
v_call: TRBV6-6; clone_size: few; d_call: TRBD1; j_call: TRBJ1-5; cdr3_nt: TGTGCCATCCGGACAGGGGGAGACAATCAGCCCCAGCATTTT; cdr3_aa: CAIRTGGDNQPQHF
v_call: TRBV19; clone_size: many; d_call: TRBD2; j_call: TRBJ2-1; cdr3_nt: TGTGCCAGTAGTGCCGGACTAGCGGGAGGATGGAATGAGCAGTTCTTC; cdr3_aa: CASSAGLAGGWNEQFF
v_call: TRBV5-5; clone_size: NA; d_call: NA; j_call: TRBJ2-7; cdr3_nt: TGTGCCAGCAGCTTGGGTGAGCGAGGGTTGGCCTACGAGCAGTACTTC; cdr3_aa: CASSLGERGLAYEQYF
v_call: TRBV29-1; clone_size: many; d_call: TRBD1; j_call: TRBJ2-2; cdr3_nt: TGCAGCGTCGACAGGGGTACGACCGGGGAGCTGTTTTTT; cdr3_aa: CSVDRGTTGELFF
v_call: TRBV2; clone_size: many; d_call: NA; j_call: TRBJ1-2; cdr3_nt: TGTGCCAGCATACAGGGCGTGGTCGGCTATGGCTACACCTTC; cdr3_aa: CASIQGVVGYGYTF
v_call: TRBV7-3; clone_size: many; d_call: NA; j_call: TRBJ2-2; cdr3_nt: TGTGCCAGCAGCTCAGAACCGTTAGATGGGGAGCTGTTTTTT; cdr3_aa: CASSSEPLDGELFF
v_call: TRBV19; clone_size: NA; d_call: TRBD2; j_call: TRBJ2-1; cdr3_nt: TGTGCCAGTAGCGCGAGGACTAGCGGGAGGGCCGCCTACAAAGAGCAGTTCTTC; cdr3_aa: CASSARTSGRAAYKEQFF
v_call: TRBV2; clone_size: many; d_call: NA; j_call: TRBJ1-5; cdr3_nt: TGTGCCAGCAGTGGAGGTCAGGGAGGATATCAGCCCCAGCATTTT; cdr3_aa: CASSGGQGGYQPQHF
v_call: TRBV2; clone_size: many; d_call: NA; j_call: TRBJ2-1; cdr3_nt: TGTGCCAGCAGCAGCTTGCAGGGGAAGAATGAGCAGTTCTTC; cdr3_aa: CASSSLQGKNEQFF
v_call: TRBV7-9; clone_size: many; d_call: NA; j_call: TRBJ1-1; cdr3_nt: TGTGCCAGCAGCTTACAAGCTTTGGAAGCTTTCTTT; cdr3_aa: CASSLQALEAFF
v_call: TRBV28; clone_size: many; d_call: NA; j_call: TRBJ1-1; cdr3_nt: TGTGCCAGCAGTTTATCGGGACGGGTATCGTTTGCTTTCTTT; cdr3_aa: CASSLSGRVSFAFF
v_call: TRBV7-9; clone_size: many; d_call: NA; j_call: TRBJ2-6; cdr3_nt: TGTGCCAGCAGCTTAGAGGGGTCCCTCGGGGCCAACGTCCTGACTTTC; cdr3_aa: CASSLEGSLGANVLTF
v_call: TRBV20-1; clone_size: few; d_call: NA; j_call: TRBJ2-7; cdr3_nt: TGCAGTGCCTCCATCCGGTCCAGCTCCTACGAGCAGTACTTC; cdr3_aa: CSASIRSSSYEQYF
v_call: TRBV11-2; clone_size: many; d_call: NA; j_call: TRBJ2-7; cdr3_nt: TGTGCCAGCAGAGAGCCCGGGAGAGCCTACGAGCAGTACTTC; cdr3_aa: CASREPGRAYEQYF
v_call: TRBV20-1; clone_size: many; d_call: TRBD1; j_call: TRBJ1-5; cdr3_nt: TGCAGTGCAAGGACAGGGAACAATCAGCCCCAGCATTTT; cdr3_aa: CSARTGNNQPQHF
v_call: TRBV5-1; clone_size: many; d_call: NA; j_call: TRBJ2-7; cdr3_nt: TGCGCCAGCAGCCAAACCGGACTCAGCTCCTACGAGCAGTACTTC; cdr3_aa: CASSQTGLSSYEQYF
v_call: TRBV25-1; clone_size: few; d_call: NA; j_call: TRBJ2-1; cdr3_nt: TGTGCCAGCAGTTCGGCCAGGACAGTTTACAATGAGCAGTTCTTC; cdr3_aa: CASSSARTVYNEQFF
v_call: TRBV5-6; clone_size: NA; d_call: NA; j_call: TRBJ2-1; cdr3_nt: TGTGCCAGCAGCTTGAACAGCAATGAGCAGTTCTTC; cdr3_aa: CASSLNSNEQFF
v_call: TRBV27; clone_size: NA; d_call: NA; j_call: TRBJ1-5; cdr3_nt: TGTGCCAGCAGTTTATCAGTAGCGGCGCAGCCCCAGCATTTT; cdr3_aa: CASSLSVAAQPQHF
v_call: TRBV20-1; clone_size: many; d_call: NA; j_call: TRBJ1-5; cdr3_nt: TGCAGTGCTAGACAGGGTGCGGGACAGCCCCAGCATTTT; cdr3_aa: CSARQGAGQPQHF
v_call: TRBV3-1; clone_size: many; d_call: NA; j_call: TRBJ2-5; cdr3_nt: TGTGCCAGCAGCCCCAATAACGCGGGAGAGACCCAGTACTTC; cdr3_aa: CASSPNNAGETQYF
v_call: TRBV7-2; clone_size: many; d_call: TRBD1; j_call: TRBJ1-4; cdr3_nt: TGTGCCAGCAGTTTAGACAGGGGCGATGAAAAACTGTTTTTT; cdr3_aa: CASSLDRGDEKLFF
v_call: TRBV20-1; clone_size: many; d_call: NA; j_call: TRBJ2-5; cdr3_nt: TGCAGTGCTAGAGACGTCCGGGGGGAGACCCAGTACTTC; cdr3_aa: CSARDVRGETQYF
v_call: TRBV5-1; clone_size: many; d_call: TRBD2; j_call: TRBJ2-4; cdr3_nt: TGCGCCAGCAGCTTGGGACTAGCGGGAGGGCGTCAGTACTTC; cdr3_aa: CASSLGLAGGRQYF
v_call: TRBV11-2; clone_size: many; d_call: NA; j_call: TRBJ2-3; cdr3_nt: TGTGCCAGCAGCTTAAATGCGGCTAGCACAGATACGCAGTATTTT; cdr3_aa: CASSLNAASTDTQYF
v_call: TRBV5-6; clone_size: once; d_call: NA; j_call: TRBJ2-1; cdr3_nt: TGTGCCAGCAGCTTGGTAAGCGGTCATGAGCAGTGCTTC; cdr3_aa: CASSLVSGHEQCF
v_call: TRBV25-1; clone_size: many; d_call: NA; j_call: TRBJ1-6; cdr3_nt: TGTGCCAGCAGTGAGTCGGCGGGAAATTCACCCCTCCACTTT; cdr3_aa: CASSESAGNSPLHF